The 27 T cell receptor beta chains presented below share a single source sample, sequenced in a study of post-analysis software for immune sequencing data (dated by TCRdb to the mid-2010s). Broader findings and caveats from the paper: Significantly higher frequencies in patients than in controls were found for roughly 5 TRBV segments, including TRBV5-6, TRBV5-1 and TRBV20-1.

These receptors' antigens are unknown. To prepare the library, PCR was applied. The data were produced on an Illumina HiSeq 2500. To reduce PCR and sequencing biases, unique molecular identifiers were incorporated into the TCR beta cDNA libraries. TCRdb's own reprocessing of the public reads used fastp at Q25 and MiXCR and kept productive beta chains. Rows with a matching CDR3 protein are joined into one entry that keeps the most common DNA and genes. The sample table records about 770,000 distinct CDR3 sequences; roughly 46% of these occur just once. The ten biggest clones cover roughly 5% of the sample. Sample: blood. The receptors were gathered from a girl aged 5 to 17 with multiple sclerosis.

The CDR3 loop reads CATSRLGTSGSYEQYF. The CDR3 nucleotides read TGTGCCACCAGCAGGCTCGGGACTAGCGGATCCTACGAGCAGTACTTC. V is TRBV15 and J is TRBJ2-7; 11 bases fit TRBD2. The germline CDR1 and CDR2 sequences are LNHNV and YYDKDF (reference sequence). The CDR3 contains 16 residues. V dropped 3 bases and J dropped 1; count of bases not matched to a gene: 5.

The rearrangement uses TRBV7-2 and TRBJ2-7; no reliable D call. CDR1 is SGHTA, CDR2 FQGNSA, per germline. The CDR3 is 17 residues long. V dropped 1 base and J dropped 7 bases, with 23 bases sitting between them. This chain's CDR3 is CASSLEGPGLVGEEQYF. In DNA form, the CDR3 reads TGTGCCAGCAGCTTAGAAGGCCCCGGATTAGTCGGCGAGGAGCAGTACTTC.

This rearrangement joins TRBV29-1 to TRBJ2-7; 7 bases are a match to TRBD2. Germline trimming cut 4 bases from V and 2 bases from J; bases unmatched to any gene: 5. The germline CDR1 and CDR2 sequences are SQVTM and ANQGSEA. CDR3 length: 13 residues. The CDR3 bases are TGCAGCGTTGGGGGAGGGTCAGCCTACGAGCAGTACTTC. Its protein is CSVGGGSAYEQYF.

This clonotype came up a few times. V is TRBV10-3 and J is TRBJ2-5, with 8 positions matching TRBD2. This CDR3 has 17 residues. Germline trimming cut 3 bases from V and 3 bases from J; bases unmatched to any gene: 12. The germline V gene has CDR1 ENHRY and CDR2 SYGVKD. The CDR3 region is CAISEPGTSGVKETQYF. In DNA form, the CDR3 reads TGTGCCATCAGTGAACCAGGCACTAGCGGCGTTAAAGAGACCCAGTACTTC.

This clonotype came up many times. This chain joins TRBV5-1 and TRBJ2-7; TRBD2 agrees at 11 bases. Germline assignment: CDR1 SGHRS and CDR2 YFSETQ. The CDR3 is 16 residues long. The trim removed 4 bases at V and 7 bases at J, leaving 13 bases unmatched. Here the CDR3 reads CASSPRATSGIGEQYF. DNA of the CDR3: TGCGCCAGCAGCCCAAGGGCGACTAGCGGGATCGGAGAGCAGTACTTC.

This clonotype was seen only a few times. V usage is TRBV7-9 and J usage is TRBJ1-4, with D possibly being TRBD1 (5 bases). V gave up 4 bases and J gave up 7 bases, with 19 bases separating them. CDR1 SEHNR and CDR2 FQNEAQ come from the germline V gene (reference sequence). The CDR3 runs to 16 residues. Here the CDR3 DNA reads TGTGCCAGCAGCTCAGCCCCCTCAGGGATAGGTGAAAAACTGTTTTTT. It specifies CASSSAPSGIGEKLFF.

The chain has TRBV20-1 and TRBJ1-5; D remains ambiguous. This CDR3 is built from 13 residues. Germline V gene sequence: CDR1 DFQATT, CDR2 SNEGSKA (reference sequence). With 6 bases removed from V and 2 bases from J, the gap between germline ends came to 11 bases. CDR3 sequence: CSAAREGNQPQHF. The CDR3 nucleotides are TGCAGTGCAGCCCGAGAAGGCAATCAGCCCCAGCATTTT.

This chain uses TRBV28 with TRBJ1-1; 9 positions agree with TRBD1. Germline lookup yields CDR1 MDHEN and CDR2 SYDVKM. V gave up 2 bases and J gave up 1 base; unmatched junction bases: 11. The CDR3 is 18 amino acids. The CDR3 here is CASSLPTGTGIRNTEAFF. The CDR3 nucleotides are TGTGCCAGCAGTTTACCCACCGGGACAGGGATTCGGAACACTGAAGCTTTCTTT.

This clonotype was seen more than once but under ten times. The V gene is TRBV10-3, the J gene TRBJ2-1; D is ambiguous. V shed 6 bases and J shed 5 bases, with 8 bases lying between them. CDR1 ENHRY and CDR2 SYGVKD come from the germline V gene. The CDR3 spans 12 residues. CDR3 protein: CAIRAQDNEQFF. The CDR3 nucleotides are TGTGCCATCAGAGCCCAGGACAATGAGCAGTTCTTC.

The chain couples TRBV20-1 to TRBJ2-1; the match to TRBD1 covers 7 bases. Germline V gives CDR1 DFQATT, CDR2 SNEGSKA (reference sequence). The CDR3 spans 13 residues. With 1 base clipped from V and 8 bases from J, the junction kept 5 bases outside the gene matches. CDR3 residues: CSARVVTGYEQFF. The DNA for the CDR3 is TGCAGTGCTAGAGTCGTGACAGGGTATGAGCAGTTCTTC.

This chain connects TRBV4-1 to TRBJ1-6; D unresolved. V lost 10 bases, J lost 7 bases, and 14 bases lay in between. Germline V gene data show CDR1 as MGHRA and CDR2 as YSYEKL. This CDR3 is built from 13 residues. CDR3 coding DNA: TGCGCCACCACGGGCGGATACAATTCACCCCTCCACTTT. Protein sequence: CATTGGYNSPLHF.

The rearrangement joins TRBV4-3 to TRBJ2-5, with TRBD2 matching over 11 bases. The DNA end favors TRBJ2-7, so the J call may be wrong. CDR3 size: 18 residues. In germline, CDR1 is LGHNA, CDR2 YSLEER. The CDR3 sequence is CASSQEQGGTSGRYEQYF. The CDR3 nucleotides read TGCGCCAGCAGCCAAGAGCAGGGTGGGACTAGCGGACGCTACGAGCAGTACTTC.

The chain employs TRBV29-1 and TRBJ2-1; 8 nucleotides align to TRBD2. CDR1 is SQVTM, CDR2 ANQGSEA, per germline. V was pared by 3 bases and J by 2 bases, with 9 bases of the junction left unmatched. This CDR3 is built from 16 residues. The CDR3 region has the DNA TGCAGCGTTGAGGGGGTTGGGACTAGTGCCTACAATGAGCAGTTCTTC. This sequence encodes CSVEGVGTSAYNEQFF.

CDR3 bases: TGTGCCAGCAGCTTAGTCCCAGATGAAAAACTGTTTTTT. Protein sequence: CASSLVPDEKLFF. The chain has TRBV7-2 and TRBJ1-4; D uncertain. Germline CDR1 is SGHTA and CDR2 is FQGNSA. V was trimmed by 1 base and J by 6 bases, leaving 6 bases between them. This CDR3 is 13 amino acids long.

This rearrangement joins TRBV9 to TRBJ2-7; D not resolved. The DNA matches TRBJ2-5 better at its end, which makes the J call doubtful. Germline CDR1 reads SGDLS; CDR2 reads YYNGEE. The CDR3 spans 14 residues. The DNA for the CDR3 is TGTGCCAGCAGCCCCCGTCCCCACGGAGAGACCCAGTACTTC. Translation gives CASSPRPHGETQYF.

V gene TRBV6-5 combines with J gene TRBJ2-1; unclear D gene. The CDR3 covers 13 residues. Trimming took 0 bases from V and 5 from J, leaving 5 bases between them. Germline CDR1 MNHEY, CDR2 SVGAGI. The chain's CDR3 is CASSYSSNNEQFF. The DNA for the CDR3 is TGTGCCAGCAGTTACTCAAGTAACAATGAGCAGTTCTTC.

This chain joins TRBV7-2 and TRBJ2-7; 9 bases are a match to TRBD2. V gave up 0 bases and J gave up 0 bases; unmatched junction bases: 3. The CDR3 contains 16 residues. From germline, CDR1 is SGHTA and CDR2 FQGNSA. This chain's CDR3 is CASSLARGRASYEQYF. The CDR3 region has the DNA TGTGCCAGCAGCTTAGCGCGCGGGAGGGCCTCCTACGAGCAGTACTTC.

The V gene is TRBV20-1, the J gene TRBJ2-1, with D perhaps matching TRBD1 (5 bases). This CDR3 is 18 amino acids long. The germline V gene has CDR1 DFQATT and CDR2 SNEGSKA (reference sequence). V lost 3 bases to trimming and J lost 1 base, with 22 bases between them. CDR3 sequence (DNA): TGCAGTGCTAGCAGGGCCAGACCTTCCCTCGCTTCCTACAATGAGCAGTTCTTC. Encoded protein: CSASRARPSLASYNEQFF.

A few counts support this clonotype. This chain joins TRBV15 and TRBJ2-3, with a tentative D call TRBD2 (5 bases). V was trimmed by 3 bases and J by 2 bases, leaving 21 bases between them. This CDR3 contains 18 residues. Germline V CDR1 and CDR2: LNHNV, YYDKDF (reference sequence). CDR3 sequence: CATSSPLALAGTTDTQYF. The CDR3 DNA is TGTGCCACCAGCAGTCCCCTGGCCCTGGCGGGTACCACAGATACGCAGTATTTT.

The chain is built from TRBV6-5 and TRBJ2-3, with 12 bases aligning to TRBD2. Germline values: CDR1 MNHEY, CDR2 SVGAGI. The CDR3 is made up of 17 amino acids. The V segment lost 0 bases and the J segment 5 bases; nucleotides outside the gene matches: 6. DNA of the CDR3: TGTGCCAGCAGTTACTCGAGACTAGCGGGAGTTGTAGATACGCAGTATTTT. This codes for CASSYSRLAGVVDTQYF.

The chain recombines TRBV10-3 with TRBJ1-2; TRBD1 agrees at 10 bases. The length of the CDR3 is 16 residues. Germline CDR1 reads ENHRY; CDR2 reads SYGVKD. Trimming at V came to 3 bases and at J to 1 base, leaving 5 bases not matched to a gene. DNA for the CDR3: TGTGCCATCAGTGACGGGACAGGGGCCCTTAACTATGGCTACACCTTC. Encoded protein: CAISDGTGALNYGYTF.

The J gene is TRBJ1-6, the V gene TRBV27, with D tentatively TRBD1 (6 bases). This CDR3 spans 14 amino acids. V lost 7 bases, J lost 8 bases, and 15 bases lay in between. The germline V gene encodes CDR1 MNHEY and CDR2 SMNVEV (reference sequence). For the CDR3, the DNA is TGTGCCAGCACCCTCGGACAGAAAGATTCACCCCTCCACTTT. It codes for CASTLGQKDSPLHF.

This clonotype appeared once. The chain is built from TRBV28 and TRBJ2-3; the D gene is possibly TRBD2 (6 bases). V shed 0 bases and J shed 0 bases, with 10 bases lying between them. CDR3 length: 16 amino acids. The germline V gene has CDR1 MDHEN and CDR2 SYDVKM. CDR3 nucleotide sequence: TGTGCCAGCAGTTTATGGACAGCGGGTAGCACAGATACGCAGTATTTT. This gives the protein CASSLWTAGSTDTQYF.

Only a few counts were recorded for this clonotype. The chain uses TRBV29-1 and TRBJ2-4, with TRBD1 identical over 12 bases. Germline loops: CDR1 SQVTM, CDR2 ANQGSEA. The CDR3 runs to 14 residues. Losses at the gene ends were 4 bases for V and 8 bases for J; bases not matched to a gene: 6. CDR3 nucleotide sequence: TGCAGCGTTGCGGGACAGGGGGCTGGGGACATTCAGTACTTC. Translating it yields CSVAGQGAGDIQYF.

The CDR3 region is CASSFGQFHDYEQYF. The CDR3 DNA sequence: TGTGCCAGCAGCTTCGGGCAGTTCCACGACTACGAGCAGTACTTC. This chain uses TRBV5-5 with TRBJ2-7; D is unresolved. V was clipped by 2 bases and J by 3 bases, with 15 bases between them. Germline assignment: CDR1 SGHKS and CDR2 YYEKEE (reference sequence). CDR3 size: 15 residues.

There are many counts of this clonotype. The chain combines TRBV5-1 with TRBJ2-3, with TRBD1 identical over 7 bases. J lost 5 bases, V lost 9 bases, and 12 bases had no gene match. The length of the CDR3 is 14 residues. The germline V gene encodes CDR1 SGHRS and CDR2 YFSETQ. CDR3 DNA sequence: TGCGCCACCGGCGAGGGGGCGTTGGGAGATACGCAGTATTTT. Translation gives CATGEGALGDTQYF. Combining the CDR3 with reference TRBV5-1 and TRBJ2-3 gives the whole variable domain KAGVTQTPRYLIKTRGQQVTLSCSPISGHRSVSWYQQTPGQGLQFLFEYFSETQRNKGNFPGRFSGRQFSNSRSEMNVSTLELGDSALYLCATGEGALGDTQYFGPGTRLTVL.

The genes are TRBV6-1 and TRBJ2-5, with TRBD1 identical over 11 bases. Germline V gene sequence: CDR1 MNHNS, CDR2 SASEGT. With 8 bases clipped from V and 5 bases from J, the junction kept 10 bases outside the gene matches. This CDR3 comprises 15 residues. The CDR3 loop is CASPTPGTGGETQYF. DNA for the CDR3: TGTGCCAGCCCTACCCCCGGGACAGGGGGTGAGACCCAGTACTTC.